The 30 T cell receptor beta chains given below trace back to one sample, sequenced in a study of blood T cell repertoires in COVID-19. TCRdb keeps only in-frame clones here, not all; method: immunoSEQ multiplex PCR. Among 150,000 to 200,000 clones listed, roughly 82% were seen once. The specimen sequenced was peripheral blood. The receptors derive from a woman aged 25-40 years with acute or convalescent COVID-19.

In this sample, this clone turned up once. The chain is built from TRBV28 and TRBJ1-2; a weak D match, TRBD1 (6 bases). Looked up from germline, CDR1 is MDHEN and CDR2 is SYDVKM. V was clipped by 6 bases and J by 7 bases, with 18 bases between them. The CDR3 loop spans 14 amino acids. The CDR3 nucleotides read TGTGCCAGCAGGTTCCGACAGGAAAGTAGTGGCTACACCTTC. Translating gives CASRFRQESSGYTF.

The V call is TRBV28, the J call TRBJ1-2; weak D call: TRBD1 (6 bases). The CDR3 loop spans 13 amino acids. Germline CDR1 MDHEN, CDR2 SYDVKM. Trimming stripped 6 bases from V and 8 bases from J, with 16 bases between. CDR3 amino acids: CASSYDRLRGYTF. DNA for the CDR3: TGTGCCAGCAGCTATGACAGGCTGCGAGGCTACACCTTC.

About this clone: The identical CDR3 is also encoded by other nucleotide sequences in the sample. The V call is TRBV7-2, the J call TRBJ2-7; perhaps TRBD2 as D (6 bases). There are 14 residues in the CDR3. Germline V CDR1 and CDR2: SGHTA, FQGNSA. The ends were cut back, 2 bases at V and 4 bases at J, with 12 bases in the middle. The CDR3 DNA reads TGTGCCAGCAGCTTAAGCGGGTCTTCTTACGAGCAGTACTTC. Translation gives CASSLSGSSYEQYF.

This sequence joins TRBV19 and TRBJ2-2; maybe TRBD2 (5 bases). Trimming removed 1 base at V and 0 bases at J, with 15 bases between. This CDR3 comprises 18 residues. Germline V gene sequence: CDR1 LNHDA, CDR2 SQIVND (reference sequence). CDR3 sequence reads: CASSIGRPGTSNTGELFF. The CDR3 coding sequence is TGTGCCAGTAGTATAGGGAGGCCAGGTACTTCGAACACCGGGGAGCTGTTTTTT. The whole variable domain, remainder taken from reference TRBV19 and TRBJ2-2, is DGGITQSPKYLFRKEGQNVTLSCEQNLNHDAMYWYRQDPGQGLRLIYYSQIVNDFQKGDIAEGYSVSREKKESFPLTVTSAQKNPTAFYLCASSIGRPGTSNTGELFFGEGSRLTVL.

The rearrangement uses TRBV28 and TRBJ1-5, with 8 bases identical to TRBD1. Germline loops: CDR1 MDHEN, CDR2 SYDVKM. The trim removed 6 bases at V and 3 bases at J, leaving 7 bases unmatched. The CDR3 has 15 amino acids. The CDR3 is CASSPRQGINQPQHF. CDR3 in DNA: TGTGCCAGCAGCCCCAGACAGGGGATCAATCAGCCCCAGCATTTT.

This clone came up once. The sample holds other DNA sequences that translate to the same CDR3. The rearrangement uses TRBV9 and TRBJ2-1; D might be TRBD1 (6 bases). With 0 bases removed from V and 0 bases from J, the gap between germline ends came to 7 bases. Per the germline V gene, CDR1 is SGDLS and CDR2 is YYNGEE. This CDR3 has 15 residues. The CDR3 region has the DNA TGTGCCAGCAGCGTAGGAGGGGGCTCCTACAATGAGCAGTTCTTC. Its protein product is CASSVGGGSYNEQFF.

The CDR3 DNA reads as TGTGCCAGTAGTCGTTCTATAGACAGCCAAACCTACGAGCAGTACTTC. Translated: CASSRSIDSQTYEQYF. This rearrangement joins TRBV19 to TRBJ2-7; D is perhaps TRBD1 (5 bases). Germline V gene sequence: CDR1 LNHDA, CDR2 SQIVND (reference sequence). V lost 5 bases to trimming and J lost 2 bases, with 19 bases between them. This CDR3 has 16 amino acids.

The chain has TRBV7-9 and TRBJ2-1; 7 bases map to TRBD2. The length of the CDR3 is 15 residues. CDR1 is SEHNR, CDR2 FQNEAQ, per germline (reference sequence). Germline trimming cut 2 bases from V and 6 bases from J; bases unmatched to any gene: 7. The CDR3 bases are TGTGCCAGCAGCTTACAGGTAGCGGGCCCCAATGAGCAGTTCTTC. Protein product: CASSLQVAGPNEQFF.

The CDR3 spells CATSGWGGTDTQYF. Here the CDR3 DNA reads TGTGCCACCAGTGGATGGGGGGGCACAGATACGCAGTATTTT. V gene TRBV24-1 combines with J gene TRBJ2-3, with D possibly TRBD2 on 6 matching bases. The CDR3 has 14 amino acids. V was trimmed by 5 bases and J by 1 base, leaving 9 bases between them. Germline V CDR1 and CDR2: KGHDR, SFDVKD.

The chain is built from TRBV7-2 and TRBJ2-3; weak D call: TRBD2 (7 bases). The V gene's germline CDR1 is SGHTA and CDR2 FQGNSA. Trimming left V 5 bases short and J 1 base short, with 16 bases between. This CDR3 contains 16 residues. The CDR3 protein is CASSPSSRGRTDTQYF. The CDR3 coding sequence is TGTGCCAGCAGCCCCTCTTCGCGGGGGCGCACAGATACGCAGTATTTT.

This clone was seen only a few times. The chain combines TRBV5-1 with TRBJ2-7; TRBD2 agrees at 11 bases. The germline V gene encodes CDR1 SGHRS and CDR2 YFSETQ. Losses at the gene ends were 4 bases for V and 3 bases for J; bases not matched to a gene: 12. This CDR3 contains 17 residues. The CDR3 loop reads CASSPETSGGGRYEQYF. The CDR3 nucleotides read TGCGCCAGCAGCCCCGAAACTAGCGGGGGCGGTCGCTACGAGCAGTACTTC.

CDR3 region: CASSLGQLYGYTF. In DNA form, the CDR3 reads TGTGCCAGCAGCCTGGGACAGCTCTATGGCTACACCTTC. The chain has TRBV5-4 and TRBJ1-2; 7 positions match TRBD1. CDR1 and CDR2 (germline): SGHNT, YYREEE (reference sequence). The CDR3 runs 13 residues. V gave up 4 bases and J gave up 4 bases; unmatched junction bases: 4.

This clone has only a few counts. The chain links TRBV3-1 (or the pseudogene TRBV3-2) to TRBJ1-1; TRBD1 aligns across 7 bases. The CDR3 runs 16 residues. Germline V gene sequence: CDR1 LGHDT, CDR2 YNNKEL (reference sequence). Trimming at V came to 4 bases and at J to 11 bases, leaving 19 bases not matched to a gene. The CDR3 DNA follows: TGTGCCAGCAGCCCTGCCCTTACCGGGACAGCCCAAAGGGCTTTCTTT. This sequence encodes CASSPALTGTAQRAFF.

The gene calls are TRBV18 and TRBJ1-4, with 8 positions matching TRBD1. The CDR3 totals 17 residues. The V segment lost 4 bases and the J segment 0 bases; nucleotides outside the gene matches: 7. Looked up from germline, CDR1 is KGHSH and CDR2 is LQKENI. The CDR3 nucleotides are TGTGCCAGCTCACTTGACAGGGGCGCCGCAACTAATGAAAAACTGTTTTTT. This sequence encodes CASSLDRGAATNEKLFF. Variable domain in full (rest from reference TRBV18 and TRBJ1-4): NAGVMQNPRHLVRRRGQEARLRCSPMKGHSHVYWYRQLPEEGLKFMVYLQKENIIDESGMPKERFSAEFPKEGPSILRIQQVVRGDSAAYFCASSLDRGAATNEKLFFGSGTQLSVL.

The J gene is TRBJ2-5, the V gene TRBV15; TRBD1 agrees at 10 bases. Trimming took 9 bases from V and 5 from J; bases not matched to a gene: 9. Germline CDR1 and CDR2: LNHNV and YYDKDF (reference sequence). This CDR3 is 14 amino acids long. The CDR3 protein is CATAYDRGRETQYF. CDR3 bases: TGTGCCACGGCCTATGACAGGGGGCGGGAGACCCAGTACTTC.

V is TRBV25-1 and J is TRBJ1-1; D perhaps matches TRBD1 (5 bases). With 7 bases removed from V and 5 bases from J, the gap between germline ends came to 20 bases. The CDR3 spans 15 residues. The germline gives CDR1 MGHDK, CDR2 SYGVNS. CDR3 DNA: TGTGCCAGCACCATCTCACTCGGGGGTTCAACTGAAGCTTTCTTT. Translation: CASTISLGGSTEAFF.

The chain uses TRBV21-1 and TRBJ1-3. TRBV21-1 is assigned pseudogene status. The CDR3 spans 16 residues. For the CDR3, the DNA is TGTGCCATCGGGGGGAGACACCGCGGCTTCGGAAACACCATATATTTT. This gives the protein CAIGGRHRGFGNTIYF.

The CDR3 nucleotides are TGTGCCAGCAGTAGGGGTGTGGGAGGCGAAAAACTGTTTTTT. Translation: CASSRGVGGEKLFF. V gene TRBV27 combines with J gene TRBJ1-4, with D tentatively TRBD1 (5 bases). The CDR3 extends over 14 amino acids. The germline gives CDR1 MNHEY, CDR2 SMNVEV (reference sequence). Deletions cut 5 bases from V and 8 bases from J, with 15 bases between.

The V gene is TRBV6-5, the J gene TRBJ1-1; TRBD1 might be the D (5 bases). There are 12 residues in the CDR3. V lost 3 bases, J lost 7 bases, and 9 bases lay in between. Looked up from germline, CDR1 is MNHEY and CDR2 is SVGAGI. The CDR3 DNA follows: TGTGCCAGCAGTTATAGAGACAGTGAAGCTTTCTTT. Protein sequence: CASSYRDSEAFF.

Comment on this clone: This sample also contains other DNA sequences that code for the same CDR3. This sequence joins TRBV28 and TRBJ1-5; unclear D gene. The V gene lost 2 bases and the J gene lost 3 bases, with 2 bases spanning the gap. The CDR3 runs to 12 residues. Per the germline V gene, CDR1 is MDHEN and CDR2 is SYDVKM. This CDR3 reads CASSLLNQPQHF. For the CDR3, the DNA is TGTGCCAGCAGTTTACTCAATCAGCCCCAGCATTTT.

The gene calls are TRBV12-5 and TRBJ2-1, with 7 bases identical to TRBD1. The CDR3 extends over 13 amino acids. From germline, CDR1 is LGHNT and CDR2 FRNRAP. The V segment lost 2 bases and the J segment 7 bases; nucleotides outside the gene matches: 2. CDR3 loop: CASGLNRGNEQFF. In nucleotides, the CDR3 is TGTGCTAGTGGTTTGAACAGGGGTAATGAGCAGTTCTTC. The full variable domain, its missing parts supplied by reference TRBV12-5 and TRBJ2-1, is DARVTQTPRHKVTEMGQEVTMRCQPILGHNTVFWYRQTMMQGLELLAYFRNRAPLDDSGMPKDRFSAEMPDATLATLKIQPSEPRDSAVYFCASGLNRGNEQFFGPGTRLTVL.

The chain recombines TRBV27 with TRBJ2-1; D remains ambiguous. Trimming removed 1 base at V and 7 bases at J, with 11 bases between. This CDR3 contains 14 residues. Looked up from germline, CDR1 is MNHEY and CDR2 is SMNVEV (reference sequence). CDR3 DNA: TGTGCCAGCAGTTTATTAAGTTCAGAAAATGAGCAGTTCTTC. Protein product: CASSLLSSENEQFF.

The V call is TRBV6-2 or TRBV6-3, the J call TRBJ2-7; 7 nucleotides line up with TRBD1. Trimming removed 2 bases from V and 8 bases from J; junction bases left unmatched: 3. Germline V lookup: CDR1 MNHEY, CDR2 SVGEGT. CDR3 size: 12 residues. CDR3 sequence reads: CASSYDRDKQYF. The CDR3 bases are TGTGCCAGCAGTTACGACAGGGATAAGCAGTACTTC.

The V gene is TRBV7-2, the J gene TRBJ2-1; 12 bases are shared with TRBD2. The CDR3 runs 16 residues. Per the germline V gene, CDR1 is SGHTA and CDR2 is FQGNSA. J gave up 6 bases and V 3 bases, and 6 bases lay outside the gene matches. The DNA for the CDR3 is TGTGCCAGCAGCTTCGGGCTAGCGGGGGGGCGCAATGAGCAGTTCTTC. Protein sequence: CASSFGLAGGRNEQFF.

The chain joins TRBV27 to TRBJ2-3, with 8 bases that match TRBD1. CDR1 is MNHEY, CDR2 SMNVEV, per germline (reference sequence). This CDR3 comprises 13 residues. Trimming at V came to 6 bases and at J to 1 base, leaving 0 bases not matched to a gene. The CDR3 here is CASRQGGTDTQYF. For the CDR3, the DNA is TGTGCCAGCAGACAGGGGGGCACAGATACGCAGTATTTT.

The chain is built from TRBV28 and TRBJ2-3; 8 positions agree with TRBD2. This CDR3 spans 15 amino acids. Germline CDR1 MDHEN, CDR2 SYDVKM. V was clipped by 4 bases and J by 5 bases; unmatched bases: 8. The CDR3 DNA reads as TGTGCCAGCAGTTCCAGCGGGGGCTTCGGAGATACGCAGTATTTT. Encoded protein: CASSSSGGFGDTQYF.

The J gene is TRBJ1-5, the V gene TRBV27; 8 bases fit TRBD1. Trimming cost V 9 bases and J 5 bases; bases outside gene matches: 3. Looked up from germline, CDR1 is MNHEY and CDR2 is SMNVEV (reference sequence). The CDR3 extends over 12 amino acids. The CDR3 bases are TGTGCCAGTGGGACAGGTTATCAGCCCCAGCATTTT. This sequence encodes CASGTGYQPQHF.

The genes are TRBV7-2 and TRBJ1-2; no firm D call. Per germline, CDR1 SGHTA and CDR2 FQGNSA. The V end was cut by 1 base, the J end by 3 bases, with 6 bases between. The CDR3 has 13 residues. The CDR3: CASSLGEDYGYTF. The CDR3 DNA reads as TGTGCCAGCAGCTTAGGGGAGGACTATGGCTACACCTTC.

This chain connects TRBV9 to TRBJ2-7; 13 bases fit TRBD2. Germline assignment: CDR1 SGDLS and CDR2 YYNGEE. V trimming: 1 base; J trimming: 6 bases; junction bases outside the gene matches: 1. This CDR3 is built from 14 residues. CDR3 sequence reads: CASSVTSGRGEQYF. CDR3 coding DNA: TGTGCCAGCAGCGTAACTAGCGGGAGGGGCGAGCAGTACTTC.

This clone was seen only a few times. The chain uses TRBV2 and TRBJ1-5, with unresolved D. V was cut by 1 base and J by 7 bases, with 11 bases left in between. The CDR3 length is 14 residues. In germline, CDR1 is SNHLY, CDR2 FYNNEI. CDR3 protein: CASSEDLGGQPQHF. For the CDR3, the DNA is TGTGCCAGCAGTGAAGATTTAGGCGGACAGCCCCAGCATTTT.